The 20 T cell receptor beta chains reported below all come from one sample, sequenced in a study of blood T cell repertoires in COVID-19. Profiled with immunoSEQ multiplex PCR; TCRdb holds only in-frame clones, not every one. The table records 350,000 or so clones, about 90% of them present only once. Sample: peripheral blood. These receptors were obtained from a man aged 18 to 35 with active or convalescent COVID-19.

The chain combines TRBV11-2 with TRBJ2-1; 8 nucleotides line up with TRBD2. The CDR3 length is 14 residues. After removal of 4 bases from V and 6 bases from J, the junction contained 5 bases not matched to a gene. Germline assignment: CDR1 SGHAT and CDR2 FQNNGV. The CDR3 nucleotides are TGTGCCAGCAGCTCCTGGCTAGCGGGCAATGAGCAGTTCTTC. Translation: CASSSWLAGNEQFF.

The chain combines TRBV15 with TRBJ2-4; D is uncertain. V was pared by 4 bases and J by 6 bases, with 13 bases between. The CDR3 sequence is 14 residues long. CDR1 is LNHNV and CDR2 is YYDKDF in the germline V gene (reference sequence). The CDR3 nucleotides read TGTGCCACCAGCACCCTACCGACGGGAAACATTCAGTACTTC. It codes for CATSTLPTGNIQYF.

V is TRBV19 and J is TRBJ2-1; 12 bases align to TRBD2. The V segment lost 7 bases and the J segment 9 bases; nucleotides outside the gene matches: 4. The germline V gene has CDR1 LNHDA and CDR2 SQIVND (reference sequence). There are 13 residues in the CDR3. CDR3 in amino acids: CASTTSGRSEQFF. The DNA for the CDR3 is TGTGCCAGTACTACTAGCGGGAGGTCTGAGCAGTTCTTC.

The gene calls are TRBV29-1 and TRBJ2-7; TRBD2 matches at 12 bases. J gave up 7 bases and V 7 bases, and 11 bases lay outside the gene matches. Germline-derived CDR1 and CDR2 are SQVTM and ANQGSEA. CDR3 length: 14 amino acids. The CDR3 sequence is CSAGSGLAGIEQYF. CDR3 DNA: TGCAGCGCTGGGAGTGGACTAGCGGGAATTGAGCAGTACTTC.

This clone was recorded only once. Other DNA sequences within the sample encode an identical CDR3. This chain links TRBV19 with TRBJ1-1; D uncertain. The CDR3 runs to 13 residues. Between the trimmed V and J ends, which lost 3 bases and 5 bases, there was a span of 10 bases. Germline CDR1 LNHDA, CDR2 SQIVND (reference sequence). The CDR3: CASSIGGGTEAFF. CDR3 nucleotides: TGTGCCAGTAGTATCGGAGGAGGAACTGAAGCTTTCTTT.

The chain is built from TRBV9 and TRBJ2-1, with 9 bases matching TRBD1. CDR1 is SGDLS and CDR2 is YYNGEE in the germline V gene. This CDR3 region has 16 residues. J lost 7 bases, V lost 1 base, and 9 bases had no gene match. CDR3 amino acids: CASSVPDRGTGNEQFF. The CDR3 DNA reads TGTGCCAGCAGCGTACCCGACAGGGGGACAGGGAATGAGCAGTTCTTC.

V is TRBV11-1 and J is TRBJ2-7; D possibly corresponds to TRBD2 (5 bases). Germline V gives CDR1 SGHAT, CDR2 FQDESV (reference sequence). The CDR3 extends over 14 amino acids. V was shortened by 4 bases and J by 4 bases, with 14 bases between the two germline ends. The CDR3 DNA reads TGTGCCAGCAGCTGGCTGAACACGGGATACGAGCAGTACTTC. Its protein product is CASSWLNTGYEQYF.

The V and J genes are TRBV28 and TRBJ1-2; unclear D gene. Germline assignment: CDR1 MDHEN and CDR2 SYDVKM. The CDR3 has 11 residues. V shed 6 bases and J shed 3 bases, with 5 bases lying between them. The CDR3 DNA reads TGTGCCAGCAGGCCGGACTATGGCTACACCTTC. Translation: CASRPDYGYTF.

The V and J genes are TRBV5-4 and TRBJ2-3, with TRBD2 identical over 10 bases. Germline CDR1 is SGHNT and CDR2 is YYREEE (reference sequence). V shed 4 bases, J shed 4 bases, and the junction held 9 bases outside the gene matches. The CDR3 extends over 16 amino acids. CDR3 in amino acids: CASSPGAGGFADTQYF. CDR3 DNA: TGTGCCAGCAGCCCGGGAGCGGGAGGGTTCGCAGATACGCAGTATTTT.

V gene TRBV25-1 combines with J gene TRBJ2-5; D gene uncertain. Germline V CDR1 and CDR2: MGHDK, SYGVNS. This CDR3 comprises 13 residues. V lost 1 base to trimming and J lost 5 bases, with 8 bases between them. CDR3 loop: CASSESNGETQYF. CDR3 sequence (DNA): TGTGCCAGCAGTGAATCGAACGGGGAGACCCAGTACTTC.

The V and J genes are TRBV9 and TRBJ2-2; the D is unclear. The V end lost 3 bases, the J end lost 1 base, and 10 bases lay between the germline ends. The CDR3 sequence is 15 residues long. Germline V gene data show CDR1 as SGDLS and CDR2 as YYNGEE. Written as DNA, the CDR3 is TGTGCCAGCAGCGCCATGGAGCTGAACACCGGGGAGCTGTTTTTT. Amino acids: CASSAMELNTGELFF.

The J gene is TRBJ1-4, the V gene TRBV7-9; 7 bases are a match to TRBD1. Germline V lookup: CDR1 SEHNR, CDR2 FQNEAQ (reference sequence). This CDR3 has 14 residues. V shed 5 bases and J 2 bases; nucleotides not matched to a gene: 2. CDR3 coding DNA: TGTGCCAGCAGCCCGGGACAGACTAATGAAAAACTGTTTTTT. Protein sequence: CASSPGQTNEKLFF. Full variable domain (rest looked up from reference TRBV7-9 and TRBJ1-4): DTGVSQNPRHKITKRGQNVTFRCDPISEHNRLYWYRQTLGQGPEFLTYFQNEAQLEKSRLLSDRFSAERPKGSFSTLEIQRTEQGDSAMYLCASSPGQTNEKLFFGSGTQLSVL.

The rearrangement links TRBV5-6 to TRBJ2-7, with TRBD1 matching over 9 bases. This CDR3 is built from 14 residues. The germline V gene encodes CDR1 SGHDT and CDR2 YYEEEE. V lost 1 base to trimming and J lost 4 bases; unmatched junction nucleotides: 3. The DNA for the CDR3 is TGTGCCAGCAGCTTGTGGGGACAGGGATACGAGCAGTACTTC. Protein sequence: CASSLWGQGYEQYF.

The V gene is TRBV28, the J gene TRBJ2-1, with D possibly matching TRBD1 (6 bases). The germline V gene encodes CDR1 MDHEN and CDR2 SYDVKM. V was cut by 6 bases and J by 1 base, with 19 bases left in between. The CDR3 covers 17 residues. The CDR3 sequence is CASSPRGGVTSYNEQFF. The DNA for the CDR3 is TGTGCCAGCAGCCCACGAGGGGGAGTGACTTCCTACAATGAGCAGTTCTTC. Filled out from reference TRBV28 and TRBJ2-1, the complete variable domain reads DVKVTQSSRYLVKRTGEKVFLECVQDMDHENMFWYRQDPGLGLRLIYFSYDVKMKEKGDIPEGYSVSREKKERFSLILESASTNQTSMYLCASSPRGGVTSYNEQFFGPGTRLTVL.

This chain uses TRBV19 with TRBJ2-1; D is perhaps TRBD2 (6 bases). Germline loops: CDR1 LNHDA, CDR2 SQIVND (reference sequence). Between the trimmed V and J ends, which lost 3 bases and 3 bases, there was a span of 15 bases. CDR3 length: 16 amino acids. DNA for the CDR3: TGTGCCAGTAGTATCCCGGGAGTCCATAGCTACAATGAGCAGTTCTTC. It translates to CASSIPGVHSYNEQFF.

V usage is TRBV5-1 and J usage is TRBJ1-2; D call uncertain. The V end was cut by 1 base, the J end by 2 bases, with 6 bases between. The CDR3 contains 13 residues. CDR1 SGHRS and CDR2 YFSETQ come from the germline V gene. The CDR3 sequence: CASSLSSNYGYTF. In nucleotides, the CDR3 is TGCGCCAGCAGCTTGAGTAGCAACTATGGCTACACCTTC.

The chain links TRBV9 to TRBJ2-2; D remains unclear. Germline V CDR1 and CDR2: SGDLS, YYNGEE. CDR3 size: 13 residues. Trimming left V 7 bases short and J 2 bases short, with 9 bases between. The DNA for the CDR3 is TGTGCCAGCGGCCCAGAAAACACCGGGGAGCTGTTTTTT. Translated: CASGPENTGELFF.

The rearrangement uses TRBV5-1 and TRBJ2-3, with D perhaps TRBD1 (5 bases). This CDR3 is 15 amino acids long. Between the trimmed V and J ends, which lost 3 bases and 4 bases, there was a span of 15 bases. CDR1 is SGHRS and CDR2 is YFSETQ in the germline V gene. CDR3 protein: CASSSQGRSPDTQYF. The CDR3 region has the DNA TGCGCCAGCAGCTCTCAGGGAAGGTCCCCAGATACGCAGTATTTT.

The chain recombines TRBV9 with TRBJ2-1, with 14 positions matching TRBD2. This CDR3 is built from 16 residues. V was pared by 6 bases and J by 3 bases, with 5 bases of the junction left unmatched. Germline values: CDR1 SGDLS, CDR2 YYNGEE. CDR3 in DNA: TGTGCCAGCACGGAAGGGACTAGCGGGAGCTACAATGAGCAGTTCTTC. Its translation is CASTEGTSGSYNEQFF.

This clone was observed a single time. The chain is built from TRBV9 and TRBJ1-3; perhaps TRBD1 as D (6 bases). The germline V gene encodes CDR1 SGDLS and CDR2 YYNGEE. This CDR3 contains 15 residues. Between the trimmed V and J ends, which lost 1 base and 3 bases, there was a span of 11 bases. CDR3 loop: CASSVNWGRGNTIYF. CDR3 coding DNA: TGTGCCAGCAGCGTAAACTGGGGGCGTGGAAACACCATATATTTT.